These T cell receptor beta chains were read from a single sample in a study of molecular identifiers for immune sequencing clone quantification. TCRdb recomputed calls from the PCR reads with MiXCR, one row per CDR3 protein. The repertoire holds around 300,000 distinct CDR3 sequences, with 24% as singletons. Sequenced: naive CD8+ T cells from blood, with Jurkat cell RNA spiked in. These receptors all stem from a human donor in good health. Some libraries in this study had Jurkat cell RNA spiked in. The CDR3 runs from the conserved cysteine through the conserved F or W.

CASSQLGQGYEQYF TRBJ2-7 TRBV4-3
CASSLSDRGGYTEAFF TRBJ1-1 TRBV13
CASSHGLGGIYGYTF TRBJ1-2 TRBV19
CASSARTSGSLGTDTQYF TRBJ2-3 TRBV4-1
CASSDPRGAGTEAFF TRBJ1-1 TRBV2
CAGSLDVGQPQHF TRBJ1-5 TRBV11-2
CASSESEFKWRTEAFF TRBJ1-1 TRBV25-1
CASSLDPSGGTDTQYF TRBJ2-3 TRBV7-2
CASSSVGGDTQYF TRBJ2-3 TRBV7-9
CASSQDPGTENIQYF TRBJ2-4 TRBV4-1
CASSAGQGESYEQYF TRBJ2-7 TRBV7-9
CASHWTGGPTDTQYF TRBJ2-3 TRBV19
CASSYSGRGISPLHF TRBJ1-6 TRBV6-5
CASSSKGSNEQFF TRBJ2-1 TRBV27
CASSLGALDQYF TRBJ2-4 TRBV11-2
CASSLSVGVTAQYF TRBJ2-5 TRBV27